These 8 T cell receptor beta chains were sequenced from one sample in a study of T cells in Graves' hyperthyroidism and ophthalmopathy. Amplified TCR beta CDR3 regions came from RNA transcripts. HTBI primers were used for first-round RT-PCR of the TCR CDR3. TCRdb reanalysed the multiplex PCR reads using MiXCR and keeps one entry per CDR3 protein. The data hold 400,000 or so distinct CDR3 sequences, with about 14% observed a single time. Specimen: blood. The receptors stem from a woman aged 30 to 39 with Graves' ophthalmopathy.

This clonotype was picked up many times. The genes are TRBV30 and TRBJ2-7; TRBD1 is a possible D gene (6 bases). V was clipped by 2 bases and J by 3 bases, with 8 bases between them. CDR3 length: 12 amino acids. CDR1 is GTSNPN and CDR2 is SVGIG in the germline V gene (reference sequence). In DNA, the CDR3 is TGTGCCTGGAGTCACAGGGACTACGAGCAGTACTTC. Encoded protein: CAWSHRDYEQYF.

In this sample, this clonotype turned up many times. This sequence joins TRBV2 and TRBJ2-1, with 14 bases fitting TRBD2. CDR3 length: 16 residues. Trimming took 6 bases from V and 9 from J; bases not matched to a gene: 10. The germline gives CDR1 SNHLY, CDR2 FYNNEI. Here the CDR3 reads CASSSGTSGGLGEQFF. The CDR3 nucleotides are TGTGCCAGCAGCTCTGGGACTAGCGGGGGTCTTGGTGAGCAGTTCTTC.

This clonotype has at least ten counts. The V gene is TRBV7-9, the J gene TRBJ2-2, with TRBD2 matching 10 bases. Germline lookup yields CDR1 SEHNR and CDR2 FQNEAQ (reference sequence). The V and J ends lost 4 bases and 6 bases, in that order; junction bases with no gene match: 11. The CDR3 extends over 17 amino acids. The CDR3: CASSSARASGGAGELFF. The DNA for the CDR3 is TGTGCCAGCAGCTCAGCGAGGGCTAGCGGGGGTGCCGGGGAGCTGTTTTTT.

This clonotype was recorded many times. The chain combines TRBV3-1 with TRBJ2-7; D gene ambiguous. This CDR3 region has 14 residues. Between the trimmed V and J ends, which lost 0 bases and 1 base, there was a span of 7 bases. The germline CDR1 and CDR2 sequences are LGHDT and YNNKEL (reference sequence). The DNA for the CDR3 is TGTGCCAGCAGCCAAGAAGTTGGGTCCTACGAGCAGTACTTC. Amino acid sequence: CASSQEVGSYEQYF.

This clonotype was counted ten times or more. CDR3 coding DNA: TGTGCCAGCAGTCTCATGGACGTTTTGAGTGAAGCTTTCTTT. This encodes CASSLMDVLSEAFF. The chain combines TRBV28 with TRBJ1-1, with D hard to call. V was cut by 5 bases and J by 7 bases, with 17 bases left in between. Germline loops: CDR1 MDHEN, CDR2 SYDVKM. The CDR3 length is 14 residues. Using reference TRBV28 and TRBJ1-1 for the parts outside the CDR3, the full variable domain is DVKVTQSSRYLVKRTGEKVFLECVQDMDHENMFWYRQDPGLGLRLIYFSYDVKMKEKGDIPEGYSVSREKKERFSLILESASTNQTSMYLCASSLMDVLSEAFFGQGTRLTVV.

The rearrangement links TRBV11-2 to TRBJ2-3; 12 bases line up with TRBD2. CDR1 is SGHAT and CDR2 is FQNNGV in the germline V gene. Germline trimming cut 5 bases from V and 6 bases from J; bases unmatched to any gene: 12. The CDR3 runs to 17 residues. CDR3 coding DNA: TGTGCCAGCAGCCCAACCGGACTAGCGGGGTCTGCTGATACGCAGTATTTT. Protein product: CASSPTGLAGSADTQYF.

This clonotype was recorded many times. The rearrangement uses TRBV10-3 and TRBJ1-4, with unresolved D. Germline assignment: CDR1 ENHRY and CDR2 SYGVKD. V lost 0 bases and J lost 4, with 15 bases in between. This CDR3 region has 17 residues. The CDR3 region has the DNA TGTGCCATCAGTGAGTCGATAACTCGGACGGTTAATGAAAAACTGTTTTTT. Protein sequence: CAISESITRTVNEKLFF.

A single count supports this clonotype. This chain connects TRBV3-1 to TRBJ2-1; no clear D. Germline loops: CDR1 LGHDT, CDR2 YNNKEL (reference sequence). The V end lost 2 bases, the J end lost 6 bases, and 14 bases lay between the germline ends. The CDR3 has 15 amino acids. DNA of the CDR3: TGTGCCAGCAGCCAACAACGGCCGACCAGCAATGAGCAGTTCTTC. Protein: CASSQQRPTSNEQFF.